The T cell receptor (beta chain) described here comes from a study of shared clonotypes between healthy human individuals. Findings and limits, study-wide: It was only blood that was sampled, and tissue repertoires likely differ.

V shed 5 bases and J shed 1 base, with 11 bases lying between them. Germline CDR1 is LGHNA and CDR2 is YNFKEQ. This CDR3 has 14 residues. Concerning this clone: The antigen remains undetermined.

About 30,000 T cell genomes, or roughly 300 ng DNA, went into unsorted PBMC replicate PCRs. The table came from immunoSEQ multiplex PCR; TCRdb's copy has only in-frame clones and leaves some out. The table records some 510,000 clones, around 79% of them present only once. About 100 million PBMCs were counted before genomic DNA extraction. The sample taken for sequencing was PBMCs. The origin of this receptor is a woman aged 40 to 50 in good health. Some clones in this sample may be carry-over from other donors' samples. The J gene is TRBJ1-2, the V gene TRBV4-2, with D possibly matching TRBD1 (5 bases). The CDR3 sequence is CASSTLGDNYGYTF. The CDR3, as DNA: TGTGCCAGCAGCACGCTGGGGGATAACTATGGCTACACCTTC.